What follows describes a single T cell receptor beta chain. Autoimmune disease history or systemic immunosuppression barred patients. The protocol was immunoSEQ multiplex PCR, while the TCRdb copy is restricted to in-frame clones and leaves out a portion. The table records tens of thousands of clones, roughly 94% of them present only once. The data are from a study of OX40 agonist ivuxolimab in advanced cancers. Overall study: Patients were treated with intravenous ivuxolimab, dosed at 0.01 to 10 mg/kg and infused every 2 weeks.

The germline V and J ends were trimmed by 5 bases and 6 bases, with 17 bases remaining between them. The CDR3 consists of 15 residues. CDR1 is SEHNR, CDR2 FQNEAQ, per germline (reference sequence). This TCR came from an adult with an advanced solid tumor such as melanoma, head and neck, liver or kidney cancer. The material sequenced was CD4+ or CD8+ T cells sorted from blood, taken in a trial of the OX40 agonist ivuxolimab. This chain joins TRBV7-9 and TRBJ2-1; D could derive from TRBD1 or TRBD2 (6 bases each). Here the CDR3 reads CASSLGGAGSNEQFF. CDR3 nucleotides: TGTGCCAGCAGCCTCGGGGGCGCAGGTAGCAATGAGCAGTTCTTC.